Shown below are 2 T cell receptor beta chains from a single sample sequenced in a study of cytotoxic CD8 clonotypes in ibrutinib-treated CLL. Clones were sequenced by immunoSEQ multiplex PCR, and TCRdb holds only the in-frame ones, with some missing. The table has tens of thousands of clones, over 80% seen once; the top ten hold approximately 20%. The sample consisted of PBMCs, taken after 24 months of ibrutinib treatment. The receptor set was obtained from a human donor with chronic lymphocytic leukemia.

The chain combines TRBV11-2 with TRBJ1-3, with D unclear. With 4 bases removed from V and 10 bases from J, the gap between germline ends came to 14 bases. CDR1 and CDR2 (germline): SGHAT, FQNNGV. The CDR3 extends over 13 amino acids. The CDR3 bases are TGTGCCAGCAGCTCCGACCTAAGGCAGACCATATATTTT. It codes for CASSSDLRQTIYF. Filled out from reference TRBV11-2 and TRBJ1-3, the complete variable domain reads EAGVAQSPRYKIIEKRQSVAFWCNPISGHATLYWYQQILGQGPKLLIQFQNNGVVDDSQLPKDRFSAERLKGVDSTLKIQPAKLEDSAVYLCASSSDLRQTIYFGEGSWLTVV.

This clone was seen a single time. The rearrangement links TRBV11-2 to TRBJ1-4; tentatively, D is TRBD1 (6 bases). V lost 0 bases and J lost 8, with 10 bases in between. CDR1 is SGHAT and CDR2 is FQNNGV in the germline V gene. There are 14 residues in the CDR3. This chain's CDR3 is CASSLDRGGEKLFF. Written as DNA, the CDR3 is TGTGCCAGCAGCTTAGACAGGGGAGGCGAAAAACTGTTTTTT.